This T cell receptor beta chain emerged from a study of blood T cell repertoires in COVID-19. Overall study: Italy, Spain and the United States were the sources of the convalescent and acute COVID-19 samples. The cDNA or gDNA used as material had been derived from T cells, B-cell-depleted T cells, or PBMCs.

In the authors' methods: Reference gene primer amplification in the assay estimated nucleated cell counts. The repertoire was sequenced with immunoSEQ multiplex PCR; TCRdb's copy has only in-frame clones and lacks some. V, J and clone size are taken as reported in that table, and D and trimming were inferred from the DNA itself. The sample includes 250,000 to 300,000 clones, over 75% of them seen just once. The CDR3 length is 10 residues. Trimming took off 3 bases at V and 8 bases at J, with 4 bases between the two ends. Sequencing input: peripheral blood. The chain is built from TRBV12-3 or TRBV12-4 and TRBJ1-2, with D unresolved. This receptor was obtained from a woman aged 60 to 75 with acute or convalescent COVID-19. For the CDR3, the DNA is TGTGCCAGCAGTTTCTTCGGCTACACCTTC. Amino acid sequence: CASSFFGYTF.